One and the same sample provided the 30 T cell receptor beta chains below, sequenced in a study of blood T cells in healthy people across ages (dated by TCRdb to the mid-2010s). The library was produced with 5' RACE. The instrument was an Illumina HiSeq 2500. A second roughly 6 to 12 cycle PCR used a sample-barcoded 5' primer and a J-beta primer mix. TCRdb reanalyzed the raw reads on its own, using fastp at Q25 for trimming and MiXCR for clone calling, and kept in-frame beta chains. Rows with one shared CDR3 protein collapse into an entry with the most common genes and DNA. The sample table contains 550,000 to 600,000 distinct CDR3 sequences; only one count was recorded for more than 45% of them. Approximately 25% of the sample comes from the top ten. Sample: blood. Receptors were obtained from an older man in good health.

Details on this clonotype: Because it lacks the conserved phenylalanine or tryptophan at the end, this CDR3 is likely a read error. The V and J genes are TRBV5-1 and TRBJ2-7, with D maybe TRBD1 (6 bases). CDR1 is SGHRS, CDR2 YFSETQ, per germline. The V and J ends lost 5 bases and 0 bases respectively, with 12 bases between them. This CDR3 is built from 14 residues. The CDR3 spells CASRQEQGSYEQYS. CDR3 in DNA: TGCGCCAGCAGACAAGAACAGGGCTCCTACGAGCAGTACTCC.

In the case of this clonotype: With a much larger clone just one base away, this may be a read error. CDR3 sequence (DNA): TGTGCCAGCAGCCGTCCTGGGGGACACACAGTTGAGCAGTACTTC. Its protein product is CASSRPGGHTVEQYF. This chain joins TRBV6-5 and TRBJ2-5; weak D call: TRBD1 (6 bases). This CDR3 region has 15 residues. Trimming took 6 bases from V and 11 from J, leaving 25 bases between them. Germline loops: CDR1 MNHEY, CDR2 SVGAGI.

This clonotype has a handful of counts. The V and J genes are TRBV2 and TRBJ2-3; D not resolved. Germline lookup yields CDR1 SNHLY and CDR2 FYNNEI. The CDR3 spans 15 residues. The germline V and J ends were trimmed by 4 bases and 3 bases, with 14 bases remaining between them. The CDR3 DNA sequence: TGTGCCAGCAGTGTGGGCAGGCCCGGAACAGATACGCAGTATTTT. It specifies CASSVGRPGTDTQYF.

This clonotype was detected many times. J is TRBJ2-1 and V is TRBV6-5; D possibly corresponds to TRBD1 (5 bases). V was trimmed by 2 bases and J by 7 bases, leaving 12 bases between them. From germline, CDR1 is MNHEY and CDR2 SVGAGI. The CDR3 extends over 14 amino acids. CDR3 amino acids: CASSYGRTMNEQFF. DNA of the CDR3: TGTGCCAGCAGTTACGGACGGACAATGAATGAGCAGTTCTTC.

The CDR3 spells CASSPERGGETQYF. DNA for the CDR3: TGTGCCAGCAGCCCCGAACGGGGGGGAGAGACCCAGTACTTC. The rearrangement joins TRBV7-2 to TRBJ2-5; 8 bases agree with TRBD2. The germline V gene has CDR1 SGHTA and CDR2 FQGNSA. V shed 5 bases and J 4 bases; nucleotides not matched to a gene: 6. The CDR3 is 14 residues long. Filled out from reference TRBV7-2 and TRBJ2-5, the complete variable domain reads GAGVSQSPSNKVTEKGKDVELRCDPISGHTALYWYRQSLGQGLEFLIYFQGNSAPDKSGLPSDRFSAERTGGSVSTLTIQRTQQEDSAVYLCASSPERGGETQYFGPGTRLLVL.

The V call is TRBV14, the J call TRBJ2-3; no firm D call. Trimming pared 1 base from V and 4 bases from J, leaving 12 bases between. Germline lookup yields CDR1 SGHDN and CDR2 FVKESK. The length of the CDR3 is 15 residues. Here the CDR3 DNA reads TGTGCCAGCAGCCAAGGCACCCGACGAGCAGATACGCAGTATTTT. It specifies CASSQGTRRADTQYF.

The chain has TRBV29-1 and TRBJ1-2, with D possibly being TRBD1 (5 bases). The V and J ends lost 7 bases and 8 bases respectively, with 20 bases between them. Germline lookup yields CDR1 SQVTM and CDR2 ANQGSEA. The CDR3 totals 13 residues. DNA of the CDR3: TGCAGCGCTCTGAGAGTCGGGGGGGAAGGCTACACCTTC. It translates to CSALRVGGEGYTF.

The chain is built from TRBV12-3 or TRBV12-4 and TRBJ2-2; weak D call: TRBD1 (5 bases). V dropped 3 bases and J dropped 1 base, with 9 bases sitting between them. This CDR3 has 15 residues. CDR3 amino acids: CASSLGDRNTGELFF. In DNA form, the CDR3 reads TGTGCCAGCAGTTTGGGCGACAGGAACACCGGGGAGCTGTTTTTT.

The rearrangement links TRBV7-3 to TRBJ2-1; tentative D call: TRBD1 (6 bases). CDR3 length: 15 amino acids. Germline CDR1 reads SGHTA; CDR2 reads FQGTGA. Trimming took 0 bases from V and 1 from J, leaving 7 bases between them. In nucleotides, the CDR3 is TGTGCCAGCAGCTTAACAGGGACATCCTACAATGAGCAGTTCTTC. Amino acid sequence: CASSLTGTSYNEQFF.

The rearrangement uses TRBV11-1 and TRBJ2-5; a weak D match, TRBD1 (5 bases). The CDR3 spans 15 residues. CDR1 is SGHAT and CDR2 is FQDESV in the germline V gene (reference sequence). V lost 1 base to trimming and J lost 10 bases, with 19 bases between them. In DNA, the CDR3 is TGTGCCAGCAGCTTAGATGGGCAGGGTATGGACGACCAGTACTTC. This encodes CASSLDGQGMDDQYF.

This chain joins TRBV5-1 and TRBJ2-2, with 8 bases lining up with TRBD1. CDR1 SGHRS and CDR2 YFSETQ come from the germline V gene. The V and J ends lost 1 base and 0 bases, in that order; junction bases with no gene match: 2. The CDR3 spans 16 residues. In nucleotides, the CDR3 is TGCGCCAGCAGCTTGCAGACAGGGGCGAACACCGGGGAGCTGTTTTTT. Translated: CASSLQTGANTGELFF.

The chain carries TRBV4-1 and TRBJ2-2, with D perhaps TRBD2 (6 bases). V lost 5 bases, J lost 5 bases, and 12 bases lay in between. Germline CDR1 MGHRA, CDR2 YSYEKL. The CDR3 extends over 14 amino acids. CDR3 protein: CASSGGTVTGELFF. For the CDR3, the DNA is TGCGCCAGCAGCGGCGGGACTGTTACCGGGGAGCTGTTTTTT.

The rearrangement joins TRBV7-2 to TRBJ2-1; 7 nucleotides align to TRBD1. Germline assignment: CDR1 SGHTA and CDR2 FQGNSA. Losses at the gene ends were 4 bases for V and 1 base for J; bases not matched to a gene: 4. This CDR3 spans 15 amino acids. CDR3 in amino acids: CASSSGQRSYNEQFF. Written as DNA, the CDR3 is TGTGCCAGCAGCTCGGGACAGCGATCCTACAATGAGCAGTTCTTC.

The chain has TRBV27 and TRBJ2-6; 7 bases fit TRBD2. The CDR3 runs to 20 residues. Losses at the gene ends were 0 bases for V and 1 base for J; bases not matched to a gene: 12. Per germline, CDR1 MNHEY and CDR2 SMNVEV (reference sequence). CDR3 loop: CASSLSNLGEGVSGANVLTF. In nucleotides, the CDR3 is TGTGCCAGCAGTTTATCTAATTTGGGGGAGGGAGTTTCTGGGGCCAACGTCCTGACTTTC.

V is TRBV25-1 and J is TRBJ2-5; 10 bases map to TRBD1. This CDR3 comprises 15 residues. The germline CDR1 and CDR2 sequences are MGHDK and SYGVNS. The V and J ends lost 6 bases and 1 base, in that order; junction bases with no gene match: 5. The CDR3 bases are TGTGCCAGCAGCGGACAGGGGGAGATCCAAGAGACCCAGTACTTC. Translation: CASSGQGEIQETQYF.

The gene calls are TRBV6-2 or TRBV6-3 and TRBJ2-7; perhaps D is TRBD1 or TRBD2 (5 bases each). The CDR3 is made up of 14 amino acids. Between the trimmed V and J ends, which lost 5 bases and 6 bases, there was a span of 17 bases. The germline V gene encodes CDR1 MNHEY and CDR2 SVGEGT. The CDR3 bases are TGTGCCAGCAGTGGAGCCGGGACCCGGTCCGAGCAGTACTTC. Translated, it gives CASSGAGTRSEQYF.

V is TRBV20-1 and J is TRBJ2-1; the D call may be TRBD1 or TRBD2 (5 bases each). Germline V CDR1 and CDR2: DFQATT, SNEGSKA (reference sequence). The ends were cut back, 2 bases at V and 7 bases at J, with 12 bases in the middle. The length of the CDR3 is 13 residues. CDR3 region: CSARLGRVNEQFF. In DNA, the CDR3 is TGCAGTGCTAGACTGGGACGGGTTAATGAGCAGTTCTTC.

In this sample, this clonotype turned up once. This chain links TRBV29-1 with TRBJ2-1; 10 nucleotides line up with TRBD2. The J call could be wrong; TRBJ2-7 is a better fit for the DNA end. The CDR3 is 15 amino acids. Looked up from germline, CDR1 is SQVTM and CDR2 is ANQGSEA. The CDR3 DNA is TGCAGCGCCCTGGGACCGACTAGCGGGCGCAATGAGCAGTACTTC. Protein product: CSALGPTSGRNEQYF.

This clonotype was seen more than once but under ten times. Possible read error: a much larger clone is one base away. The V call is TRBV6-2 or TRBV6-3, the J call TRBJ2-7; the D is unclear. The CDR3 totals 12 residues. Germline CDR1 MNHEY, CDR2 SVGEGT. V dropped 2 bases and J dropped 3 bases, with 5 bases sitting between them. The CDR3 nucleotides are TGTGCCAGCAGTTACGTAGTCTACGAGCAGTACTTC. Protein: CASSYVVYEQYF.

This clonotype turned up a few times. This chain uses TRBV6-5 with TRBJ1-1; maybe TRBD1 (6 bases). The CDR3 length is 15 residues. Per the germline V gene, CDR1 is MNHEY and CDR2 is SVGAGI. Trimming took off 6 bases at V and 1 base at J, with 15 bases between the two ends. CDR3 region: CASSRGGQKNTEAFF. CDR3 sequence (DNA): TGTGCCAGCAGCCGCGGGGGACAAAAGAACACTGAAGCTTTCTTT.

This clonotype was counted only a few times. J is TRBJ2-7 and V is TRBV12-3 or TRBV12-4, with 10 bases that match TRBD1. The length of the CDR3 is 15 residues. V gave up 3 bases and J gave up 0 bases; unmatched junction bases: 2. The CDR3 protein is CASSFRTGGSYEQYF. As DNA, the CDR3 is TGTGCCAGCAGTTTCCGGACAGGGGGCTCCTACGAGCAGTACTTC.

The chain's CDR3 is CASSLPGQGSTDTQYF. The CDR3, as DNA: TGTGCCAGCAGCTTACCCGGACAGGGGAGCACAGATACGCAGTATTTT. This rearrangement joins TRBV11-2 to TRBJ2-3, with 9 bases lining up with TRBD1. The CDR3 runs 16 residues. V shed 2 bases, J shed 0 bases, and the junction held 3 bases outside the gene matches. Germline CDR1 and CDR2: SGHAT and FQNNGV.

This clonotype has just a few counts. This sequence joins TRBV7-2 and TRBJ2-5; TRBD2 is a possible D gene (6 bases). V gave up 9 bases and J gave up 1 base, with 12 bases separating them. Germline CDR1 reads SGHTA; CDR2 reads FQGNSA. There are 13 residues in the CDR3. CDR3 DNA: TGTGCCAGTCTCCGGGAGCCCCAAGAGACCCAGTACTTC. The encoded protein is CASLREPQETQYF. Full variable domain (outside the CDR3, taken from reference TRBV7-2 and TRBJ2-5): GAGVSQSPSNKVTEKGKDVELRCDPISGHTALYWYRQSLGQGLEFLIYFQGNSAPDKSGLPSDRFSAERTGGSVSTLTIQRTQQEDSAVYLCASLREPQETQYFGPGTRLLVL.

The V and J genes are TRBV12-3 or TRBV12-4 and TRBJ2-5; the D gene is possibly TRBD1 (5 bases). The CDR3 consists of 13 residues. Trimming removed 5 bases at V and 7 bases at J, with 14 bases between. The CDR3 DNA is TGTGCCAGCAGTCCCCGACAGTCGGGGACCCAGTACTTC. This encodes CASSPRQSGTQYF.

The chain is built from TRBV3-1 and TRBJ2-5; D may be TRBD1 (5 bases). Germline assignment: CDR1 LGHDT and CDR2 YNNKEL (reference sequence). The CDR3 has 17 residues. Trimming removed 3 bases at V and 1 base at J, with 18 bases between. CDR3 sequence (DNA): TGTGCCAGCAGCCAGAGATACGACAAAAGGGGCCAAGAGACCCAGTACTTC. Encoded protein: CASSQRYDKRGQETQYF.

This chain links TRBV6-1 with TRBJ1-3; perhaps TRBD1 as D (5 bases). The CDR3 extends over 16 amino acids. Trimming cost V 4 bases and J 2 bases, with 15 bases left between them. Germline V lookup: CDR1 MNHNS, CDR2 SASEGT. CDR3: CASSASGRVAGNTIYF. The DNA of the CDR3 is TGTGCCAGCAGTGCAAGCGGCAGGGTGGCTGGAAACACCATATATTTT.

This clonotype was seen repeatedly, ten times or more. The chain has TRBV6-5 and TRBJ2-3; the D is unclear. Trimming left V 0 bases short and J 4 bases short, with 11 bases between. Germline CDR1 MNHEY, CDR2 SVGAGI. This CDR3 is built from 15 residues. Here the CDR3 reads CASSYSSPSSDTQYF. CDR3 nucleotides: TGTGCCAGCAGTTACTCGTCTCCTAGTTCAGATACGCAGTATTTT.

The chain carries TRBV7-2 and TRBJ2-5, with unresolved D. V was pared by 4 bases and J by 3 bases, with 12 bases between. The CDR3 runs 14 residues. Looked up from germline, CDR1 is SGHTA and CDR2 is FQGNSA. This CDR3 reads CASSSIAVKETQYF. Here the CDR3 DNA reads TGTGCCAGCAGCTCCATCGCGGTTAAAGAGACCCAGTACTTC. Full variable domain (rest looked up from reference TRBV7-2 and TRBJ2-5): GAGVSQSPSNKVTEKGKDVELRCDPISGHTALYWYRQSLGQGLEFLIYFQGNSAPDKSGLPSDRFSAERTGGSVSTLTIQRTQQEDSAVYLCASSSIAVKETQYFGPGTRLLVL.

A few counts support this clonotype. The chain uses TRBV6-6 and TRBJ2-5; D is possibly TRBD2 (6 bases). The J call may be incorrect, as the DNA end agrees better with TRBJ2-7. Germline V gene lookup returns CDR1 MNHNY and CDR2 SVGAGI (reference sequence). There are 13 residues in the CDR3. The CDR3 here is CASSDGGSHEQYF. The CDR3 nucleotides read TGTGCCAGCAGTGACGGGGGTAGTCACGAGCAGTACTTC.

The gene calls are TRBV7-2 and TRBJ2-1; a possible D gene is TRBD1 (6 bases). Trimming removed 0 bases from V and 3 bases from J, with 9 bases in between. Germline loops: CDR1 SGHTA, CDR2 FQGNSA. This CDR3 is built from 15 residues. The CDR3 protein is CASSLAGTHYNEQFF. Written as DNA, the CDR3 is TGTGCCAGCAGCTTAGCCGGGACACACTACAATGAGCAGTTCTTC.